What follows are 10 T cell receptor beta chains derived from one specimen sequenced in a study of blood T cells in healthy people across ages. The second PCR ran about 7 to 12 cycles with a sample-barcoded 5' primer and J-beta primers. TCRdb redid the calling of the 5' RACE reads with MiXCR, one entry per CDR3 protein. The data contain hundreds of thousands of distinct CDR3 sequences, roughly three fifths of them singletons. Sequencing input: blood. These receptor sequences come from a man between 60 and 75 years old in good health.

This clonotype is a singleton in its sample. The rearrangement uses TRBV6-4 and TRBJ2-3, with 8 bases matching TRBD1. Trimming took 5 bases from V and 6 from J; bases not matched to a gene: 7. The CDR3 loop spans 14 amino acids. Germline lookup yields CDR1 MRHNA and CDR2 SNTAGT. CDR3 DNA sequence: TGTGCCAGCAGTCAGGACAGGGTGATGGATACGCAGTATTTT. It specifies CASSQDRVMDTQYF.

This clonotype was detected many times. The chain links TRBV5-6 to TRBJ2-3; a possible D gene is TRBD2 (6 bases). The CDR3 totals 15 residues. The germline V gene has CDR1 SGHDT and CDR2 YYEEEE. The V end lost 2 bases, the J end lost 6 bases, and 16 bases lay between the germline ends. CDR3 sequence reads: CASSLRQPGGDTQYF. In nucleotides, the CDR3 is TGTGCCAGCAGCTTAAGACAGCCTGGAGGGGATACGCAGTATTTT.

This sequence joins TRBV4-1 and TRBJ2-7; 7 bases line up with TRBD1. CDR1 and CDR2 from the germline V gene are MGHRA and YSYEKL. The ends lost 4 bases at V and 12 bases at J; junction bases unmatched: 15. CDR3 length: 14 amino acids. CDR3 nucleotides: TGCGCCAGCAGCCTTCAGGGGGTAGGAGAGACCCGGTACTTC. Protein sequence: CASSLQGVGETRYF.

V is TRBV3-1 and J is TRBJ2-7; D unresolved. Germline CDR1 and CDR2: LGHDT and YNNKEL (reference sequence). V was clipped by 0 bases and J by 0 bases, with 6 bases between them. The CDR3 covers 14 residues. CDR3 DNA sequence: TGTGCCAGCAGCCAAGACTGGACCTCCTACGAGCAGTACTTC. Protein sequence: CASSQDWTSYEQYF.

The table lists this clonotype with a few counts. The chain couples TRBV5-1 to TRBJ2-7; no clear D gene. This CDR3 comprises 13 residues. In germline, CDR1 is SGHRS, CDR2 YFSETQ. The V and J ends lost 3 bases and 6 bases respectively, with 13 bases between them. CDR3 sequence: CASSWTTRAEQYF. CDR3 bases: TGCGCCAGCAGCTGGACGACACGGGCCGAGCAGTACTTC.

The chain combines TRBV7-2 with TRBJ1-1; no clear D. Per germline, CDR1 SGHTA and CDR2 FQGNSA. The ends were cut back, 1 base at V and 7 bases at J, with 13 bases in the middle. This CDR3 has 14 residues. CDR3 nucleotide sequence: TGTGCCAGCAGCTTAGACGCCAGAGTACTTGAAGCTTTCTTT. Translation gives CASSLDARVLEAFF.

The CDR3 here is CASSQFASGGSDTQYF. CDR3 sequence (DNA): TGCGCCAGCAGCCAATTCGCTAGCGGGGGGTCAGATACGCAGTATTTT. This sequence joins TRBV4-1 and TRBJ2-3; 11 bases map to TRBD2. J lost 4 bases, V lost 2 bases, and 5 bases had no gene match. The length of the CDR3 is 16 residues. The germline gives CDR1 MGHRA, CDR2 YSYEKL.

The V call is TRBV5-6, the J call TRBJ2-5; D unresolved. This CDR3 has 12 residues. Germline CDR1 reads SGHDT; CDR2 reads YYEEEE. The V end lost 4 bases, the J end lost 1 base, and 5 bases lay between the germline ends. The CDR3 DNA sequence: TGTGCCAGCAGCCAGTTCCAAGAGACCCAGTACTTC. This sequence encodes CASSQFQETQYF.

The chain carries TRBV5-1 and TRBJ1-4; no clear D. The CDR3 is made up of 13 amino acids. Germline lookup yields CDR1 SGHRS and CDR2 YFSETQ. Deletions cut 5 bases from V and 8 bases from J, with 13 bases between. As DNA, the CDR3 is TGCGCCAGCAGAGGTACAGACGGGGAAAAACTGTTTTTT. Residues: CASRGTDGEKLFF.

This clonotype was detected a few times. This chain uses TRBV18 with TRBJ2-7; D ambiguous. Germline V gene data show CDR1 as KGHSH and CDR2 as LQKENI. The CDR3 has 13 residues. V shed 0 bases and J shed 0 bases, with 3 bases lying between them. The CDR3, as DNA: TGTGCCAGCTCACCACCCGACTCCTACGAGCAGTACTTC. Its translation: CASSPPDSYEQYF.